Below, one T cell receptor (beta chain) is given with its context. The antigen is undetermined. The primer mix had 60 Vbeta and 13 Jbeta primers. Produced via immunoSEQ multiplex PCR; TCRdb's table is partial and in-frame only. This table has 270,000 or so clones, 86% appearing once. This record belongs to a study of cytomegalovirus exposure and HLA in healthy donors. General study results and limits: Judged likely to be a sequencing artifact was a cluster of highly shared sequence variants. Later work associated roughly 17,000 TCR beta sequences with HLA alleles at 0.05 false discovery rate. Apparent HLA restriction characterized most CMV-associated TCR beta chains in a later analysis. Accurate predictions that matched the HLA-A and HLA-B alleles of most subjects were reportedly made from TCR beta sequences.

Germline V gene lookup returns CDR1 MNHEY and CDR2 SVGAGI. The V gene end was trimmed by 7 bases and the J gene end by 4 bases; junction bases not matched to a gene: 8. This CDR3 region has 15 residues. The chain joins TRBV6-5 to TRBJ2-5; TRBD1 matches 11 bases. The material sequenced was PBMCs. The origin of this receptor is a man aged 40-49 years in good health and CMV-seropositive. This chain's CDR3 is CASTIRTGGGETQYF. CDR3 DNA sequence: TGTGCCAGCACCATCAGGACAGGGGGCGGAGAGACCCAGTACTTC.